The subject of this entry is one T cell receptor (beta chain). This CDR3 comprises 14 residues. Trimming pared 0 bases from V and 5 bases from J, leaving 8 bases between. Germline values: CDR1 SGHVS, CDR2 FQNEAQ. In the original processing: Quantification of nucleated cells was approximated via reference gene primer amplification. The data were produced by immunoSEQ multiplex PCR, yet TCRdb's version contains in-frame clones alone and is incomplete. V, J and clone size were drawn from that table, and D and trimming were deduced from the DNA. The sample holds about 90,000 clones, more than 85% seen once. This sample is drawn from a study of blood T cell repertoires in COVID-19. Study-wide background: Sites in the United States, Italy and Spain provided acute and convalescent COVID-19 samples.

V usage is TRBV7-8 and J usage is TRBJ2-1, with D unclear. Sequencing was carried out using peripheral blood. This sequence originates from a human donor with active COVID-19. The donor label of this sample is uncertain. The CDR3 coding sequence is TGTGCCAGCAGCTTAGCGCTGGGCAACAATGAGCAGTTCTTC. This translates into CASSLALGNNEQFF.